The 25 T cell receptor beta chains presented below share a single source sample, sequenced in a study of blood T cell repertoires in COVID-19. The data were produced by immunoSEQ multiplex PCR, yet TCRdb's version contains in-frame clones alone and is incomplete. The repertoire includes about 250,000 clones, approximately 86% of them detected once, and roughly 1.6% sits in the top ten. The sequencing input was peripheral blood. The receptors come from an older woman who had recovered from COVID-19.

This clone has only a few counts. This sequence joins TRBV6-2 or TRBV6-3 and TRBJ1-5, with D possibly being TRBD1 (5 bases). CDR3 size: 15 residues. V lost 5 bases to trimming and J lost 2 bases, with 13 bases between them. CDR1 is MNHEY, CDR2 SVGEGT, per germline. The CDR3 bases are TGTGCCAGCAGTACAGGTGGGTTCGGCAATCAGCCCCAGCATTTT. This gives the protein CASSTGGFGNQPQHF.

This clone was seen repeatedly, ten times or more. This chain uses TRBV11-2 with TRBJ1-6; D unclear. Trimming took off 1 base at V and 9 bases at J, with 7 bases between the two ends. The CDR3 has 13 amino acids. CDR1 SGHAT and CDR2 FQNNGV come from the germline V gene. The CDR3 sequence: CASSLAESSPLHF. In DNA, the CDR3 is TGTGCCAGCAGCTTAGCGGAGAGTTCACCCCTCCACTTT.

The J gene is TRBJ2-2, the V gene TRBV6-5; 7 bases fit TRBD1. Trimming cost V 6 bases and J 5 bases; bases outside gene matches: 9. CDR3 length: 15 amino acids. The germline V gene encodes CDR1 MNHEY and CDR2 SVGAGI. The CDR3 DNA sequence: TGTGCCAGCAGGTCCGGGACAGAGGTTACCGGGGAGCTGTTTTTT. Protein sequence: CASRSGTEVTGELFF.

The chain employs TRBV28 and TRBJ1-1, with 9 positions matching TRBD1. This CDR3 is built from 13 residues. The V and J ends lost 4 bases and 10 bases, in that order; junction bases with no gene match: 7. Germline assignment: CDR1 MDHEN and CDR2 SYDVKM. The CDR3 loop reads CASSSPGQGVAFF. The CDR3 nucleotides are TGTGCCAGCAGTTCCCCGGGACAGGGCGTAGCTTTCTTT. Using reference TRBV28 and TRBJ1-1 for the parts outside the CDR3, the full variable domain is DVKVTQSSRYLVKRTGEKVFLECVQDMDHENMFWYRQDPGLGLRLIYFSYDVKMKEKGDIPEGYSVSREKKERFSLILESASTNQTSMYLCASSSPGQGVAFFGQGTRLTVV.

The rearrangement links TRBV29-1 to TRBJ2-5; 11 nucleotides line up with TRBD2. Germline V gene lookup returns CDR1 SQVTM and CDR2 ANQGSEA. V lost 2 bases to trimming and J lost 5 bases; unmatched junction nucleotides: 4. This CDR3 comprises 14 residues. In DNA, the CDR3 is TGCAGCGTTGAACCCCGACTAGCGGGGGAGACCCAGTACTTC. Translated, it gives CSVEPRLAGETQYF.

The V and J genes are TRBV5-8 and TRBJ1-3; D ambiguous. There are 14 residues in the CDR3. V shed 3 bases and J shed 0 bases, with 7 bases lying between them. Germline V gives CDR1 SGHTS, CDR2 YDEGEE. CDR3 nucleotides: TGTGCCAGCAGCTCAGGATTCTCTGGAAACACCATATATTTT. Protein sequence: CASSSGFSGNTIYF.

This clone was seen once. The rearrangement links TRBV19 to TRBJ1-4; tentative D call: TRBD1 (6 bases). CDR3 size: 15 residues. Germline loops: CDR1 LNHDA, CDR2 SQIVND (reference sequence). Trimming removed 5 bases from V and 0 bases from J, with 10 bases in between. The CDR3 is CASSPSGATNEKLFF. The CDR3, as DNA: TGTGCCAGTAGTCCATCAGGGGCAACTAATGAAAAACTGTTTTTT.

The genes are TRBV11-3 and TRBJ1-1; D perhaps matches TRBD1 (5 bases). From germline, CDR1 is SGHNT and CDR2 YENEEA. V was trimmed by 5 bases and J by 4 bases, leaving 14 bases between them. This CDR3 is 14 amino acids long. The CDR3 sequence is CASSPDSHSTEAFF. The CDR3, as DNA: TGTGCCAGCAGCCCCGACAGTCATTCCACTGAAGCTTTCTTT.

This clone was counted a few times. The J gene is TRBJ1-2, the V gene TRBV19; TRBD1 is a possible D gene (6 bases). The germline V and J ends were trimmed by 5 bases and 4 bases, with 11 bases remaining between them. CDR3 length: 13 residues. CDR1 and CDR2 from the germline V gene are LNHDA and SQIVND (reference sequence). Here the CDR3 reads CASSSTGSYGYTF. DNA for the CDR3: TGTGCCAGTAGTTCCACAGGGTCCTATGGCTACACCTTC.

The chain recombines TRBV6-5 with TRBJ1-1, with 9 bases aligning to TRBD1. From germline, CDR1 is MNHEY and CDR2 SVGAGI. This CDR3 is built from 15 residues. J was trimmed by 6 bases and V by 2 bases; bases with no gene match: 7. This chain's CDR3 is CASSYNRDRASEAFF. The CDR3 DNA sequence: TGTGCCAGCAGTTACAATAGGGACAGGGCTTCTGAAGCTTTCTTT.

This chain joins TRBV19 and TRBJ2-1, with TRBD2 identical over 13 bases. Unmatched junction bases numbered 5, after V lost 5 bases and J lost 4 bases. CDR1 and CDR2 (germline): LNHDA, SQIVND (reference sequence). This CDR3 region has 16 residues. CDR3 amino acids: CASSRTSGSFYNEQFF. CDR3 DNA sequence: TGTGCCAGTAGTCGGACTAGCGGGAGCTTTTACAATGAGCAGTTCTTC.

V gene TRBV5-1 combines with J gene TRBJ1-6; no firm D call. CDR3 length equals 13 residues. Germline V gene sequence: CDR1 SGHRS, CDR2 YFSETQ. The V end was cut by 0 bases, the J end by 8 bases, with 6 bases between. Written as DNA, the CDR3 is TGCGCCAGCAGCTTGGAAGAGTATTCACCCCTCCACTTT. This translates into CASSLEEYSPLHF.

To note about this clone: The sample holds other DNA sequences that translate to the same CDR3. This chain uses TRBV6-5 with TRBJ2-7; possibly TRBD1 for D (5 bases). V shed 0 bases and J shed 3 bases, with 6 bases lying between them. Germline values: CDR1 MNHEY, CDR2 SVGAGI. CDR3 length: 13 residues. CDR3 bases: TGTGCCAGCAGTTACTCAAGGGGCTACGAGCAGTACTTC. Encoded protein: CASSYSRGYEQYF.

The chain uses TRBV4-1 and TRBJ2-5; D possibly corresponds to TRBD2 (5 bases). This CDR3 comprises 14 residues. The germline V gene encodes CDR1 MGHRA and CDR2 YSYEKL. Trimming pared 4 bases from V and 4 bases from J, leaving 13 bases between. The CDR3 DNA sequence: TGCGCCAGCAGCCTTCAACGGGGTACAGAGACCCAGTACTTC. Protein product: CASSLQRGTETQYF.

The chain links TRBV6-5 to TRBJ1-2, with 7 bases matching TRBD1. The CDR3 sequence is 12 residues long. The ends lost 2 bases at V and 8 bases at J; junction bases unmatched: 2. Germline loops: CDR1 MNHEY, CDR2 SVGAGI. In DNA, the CDR3 is TGTGCCAGCAGTTACGGGACAGAAGGCTACACCTTC. Protein sequence: CASSYGTEGYTF.

CDR3 loop: CSVNRGQEAFF. In DNA, the CDR3 is TGCAGCGTGAACAGGGGCCAAGAAGCTTTCTTT. The rearrangement uses TRBV29-1 and TRBJ1-1; 7 nucleotides line up with TRBD1. Germline V gene lookup returns CDR1 SQVTM and CDR2 ANQGSEA. The CDR3 has 11 amino acids. The V and J ends lost 6 bases and 8 bases, in that order; junction bases with no gene match: 6. Variable domain in full (rest from reference TRBV29-1 and TRBJ1-1): SAVISQKPSRDICQRGTSLTIQCQVDSQVTMMFWYRQQPGQSLTLIATANQGSEATYESGFVIDKFPISRPNLTFSTLTVSNMSPEDSSIYLCSVNRGQEAFFGQGTRLTVV.

This clone was counted between two and nine times. The chain combines TRBV6-6 with TRBJ2-5; 7 bases are shared with TRBD1. This CDR3 is 14 amino acids long. Germline CDR1 MNHNY, CDR2 SVGAGI (reference sequence). V trimming: 4 bases; J trimming: 5 bases; junction bases outside the gene matches: 7. CDR3 nucleotide sequence: TGTGCCAGCAGTTCAGACAGGGTGTGGGAGACCCAGTACTTC. Protein sequence: CASSSDRVWETQYF.

This clone was detected only a few times. V and J are TRBV3-1 (or the pseudogene TRBV3-2) and TRBJ2-7, with D possibly TRBD1 on 6 matching bases. CDR1 LGHDT and CDR2 YNNKEL come from the germline V gene (reference sequence). The germline V and J ends were trimmed by 3 bases and 7 bases, with 16 bases remaining between them. There are 14 residues in the CDR3. Here the CDR3 DNA reads TGTGCCAGCAGCCAGCAGCTAGGGGGTGGAGAGCAGTACTTC. Its translation: CASSQQLGGGEQYF.

The chain recombines TRBV6-5 with TRBJ1-1; D is undetermined. In germline, CDR1 is MNHEY, CDR2 SVGAGI. Trimming took 2 bases from V and 4 from J, leaving 8 bases between them. The CDR3 totals 13 residues. CDR3 in DNA: TGTGCCAGCAGTTACGTCACGGGCACTGAAGCTTTCTTT. This sequence encodes CASSYVTGTEAFF.

V is TRBV2 and J is TRBJ1-5, with D possibly being TRBD1 (6 bases). The CDR3 length is 15 residues. Trimming shortened V by 3 bases and J by 7 bases, and 16 bases separated the two germline ends. Germline V lookup: CDR1 SNHLY, CDR2 FYNNEI. The CDR3 nucleotides are TGTGCCAGCAGTGACCCAAGGGGGGGGCGGCAGCCCCAGCATTTT. Protein product: CASSDPRGGRQPQHF.

The chain couples TRBV28 to TRBJ1-5; D may be TRBD1 (6 bases). Trimming removed 3 bases from V and 1 base from J, with 10 bases in between. This CDR3 spans 15 amino acids. The V gene's germline CDR1 is MDHEN and CDR2 SYDVKM. In DNA form, the CDR3 reads TGTGCCAGCAGTTTGTTGGGGGCAAGCAATCAGCCCCAGCATTTT. Its translation is CASSLLGASNQPQHF.

This rearrangement joins TRBV13 to TRBJ1-1; the D gene is possibly TRBD1 (6 bases). The CDR3 totals 16 residues. Per germline, CDR1 PRHDT and CDR2 FYEKMQ (reference sequence). V shed 1 base and J shed 5 bases, with 17 bases lying between them. This chain's CDR3 is CASSLEGVQIRTEAFF. CDR3 coding DNA: TGTGCCAGCAGCTTAGAGGGGGTCCAAATTCGTACTGAAGCTTTCTTT.

CDR3 protein: CASAGAHHVRGPYNEQFF. The CDR3 DNA reads TGTGCCAGCGCGGGGGCCCACCACGTCCGGGGCCCATACAATGAGCAGTTCTTC. The J gene is TRBJ2-1, the V gene TRBV9; weak D call: TRBD2 (7 bases). V was clipped by 7 bases and J by 4 bases, with 27 bases between them. Germline V lookup: CDR1 SGDLS, CDR2 YYNGEE. CDR3 length: 18 residues.

The chain links TRBV7-6 to TRBJ1-3; D remains unclear. Trimming took off 5 bases at V and 9 bases at J, with 14 bases between the two ends. The CDR3 is 13 amino acids. Germline CDR1 and CDR2: SGHVS and FNYEAQ. The CDR3 region has the DNA TGTGCCAGCAGCCCTCAAACGCGGGGCACCATATATTTT. Translation: CASSPQTRGTIYF.

The chain is built from TRBV5-1 and TRBJ1-4; 9 bases align to TRBD1. CDR1 is SGHRS, CDR2 YFSETQ, per germline. The junction had 7 bases not matched to a gene; V was cut back by 2 bases and J by 5 bases. The CDR3 extends over 16 amino acids. CDR3: CASSFGNRGRNEKLFF. CDR3 nucleotides: TGCGCCAGCAGCTTTGGAAACAGGGGGCGCAATGAAAAACTGTTTTTT.